The T cell receptor (beta chain) under discussion was sequenced for a study of blood T cell repertoires in COVID-19. TCRdb's table, derived via immunoSEQ multiplex PCR, lists solely in-frame clones and lacks some. The sample has about 78,000 clones, 80% to 95% seen once. The V segment lost 2 bases and the J segment 8 bases; nucleotides outside the gene matches: 2. From germline, CDR1 is MDHEN and CDR2 SYDVKM. The CDR3 has 13 amino acids. The receptor was isolated from a woman aged 45-65 years in a cohort sampled during active COVID-19. The chain joins TRBV28 to TRBJ2-1; 8 bases fit TRBD2. The sequenced sample was peripheral blood. CDR3 nucleotides: TGTGCCAGCAGTTTAGGGCGGGAGGATGAGCAGTTCTTC. Its protein product is CASSLGREDEQFF.